This TCR beta chain was documented in a study of beta chain features in type 1 diabetes. The CDR3 has 15 residues. Trimming removed 5 bases from V and 2 bases from J, with 16 bases in between. CDR1 SGHVS and CDR2 FQNEAQ come from the germline V gene. Sequenced material consisted of expressed TCRB transcripts (all of the isolated RNA was reverse transcribed). This table comes from immunoSEQ multiplex PCR, and its TCRdb copy is limited to in-frame clones, with some not included. The table shows around 250,000 clones, with about 70% occurring only once. It was via CD45RO/CCR7/CD25/CD127/CD95/CD27 that CD4+ naive, central memory, regulatory and stem cell-like memory cells were sorted. Every sorted population was more than 95% pure. Whole-study findings and limits: VDJ junctions in type 1 diabetes patients carried more deletions and fewer insertions. Across patients, naive, central memory and Treg TCRB repertoires exhibited apparently greater similarity than was observed across healthy donors.

This clone was observed a few times. The target antigen is unknown. This TCR was sampled from a man younger than 40 in good health. Sequenced material: naive CD4+ T cells from blood. The gene calls are TRBV7-8 and TRBJ2-7; D remains unclear. The CDR3 reads CASSTRQGTTYEQYF. For the CDR3, the DNA is TGTGCCAGCAGCACCCGACAAGGTACAACCTACGAGCAGTACTTC.